A selection of T cell receptor beta chains follows, all from one sample in a study of blood T cell repertoires in COVID-19. The table came from immunoSEQ multiplex PCR; TCRdb's copy has only in-frame clones and leaves some out. The data show 130,000 to 150,000 clones, over 80% seen once. The source material was PBMCs or T cells enriched from blood (not recorded which). The receptors originated from a man aged 55-75 years who had recovered from COVID-19. Each CDR3 is given with its conserved first and last residue. A D gene is named only where the DNA matches it firmly. Rows give clone size only sometimes, using once, few, many, or a class for an expanded clone.

D	size	V	J	DNA	CDR3
NA	NA	TRBV28	TRBJ1-1	TGTGCCAGCAGCAAAGCGGCGGGACCCAACACTGAAGCTTTCTTT	CASSKAAGPNTEAFF
TRBD1	NA	TRBV5-5	TRBJ2-2	TGTGCCAGCAGCTTCTTGGGACAGCCGAGGACCGGGGAGCTGTTTTTT	CASSFLGQPRTGELFF
TRBD1	NA	TRBV3-1/TRBV3-2	TRBJ1-2	TGTGCCAGCAGCCAAGTTGGGACAGGAGACTATGGCTACACCTTC	CASSQVGTGDYGYTF
NA	NA	TRBV3-1/TRBV3-2	TRBJ1-6	TGTGCCAGCAGCCAAACTTACAGCCTCTATAATTCACCCCTCCACTTT	CASSQTYSLYNSPLHF
NA	NA	TRBV11-2	TRBJ1-1	TGTGCCAGCAGCTTATCGGGTATAGTCACTGAAGCTTTCTTT	CASSLSGIVTEAFF
NA	NA	TRBV23-1	TRBJ2-1	TGCGCCAGCAGTCAACAGGGATGGGCCTACAATGAGCAGTTCTTC	CASSQQGWAYNEQFF
NA	few	TRBV7-2	TRBJ1-1	TGTGCCAGCAGCAAAGAGTCGTTCACTGAAGCTTTCTTT	CASSKESFTEAFF
NA	NA	TRBV7-9	TRBJ2-5	TGTGCCAGCAGCTTAGCGGCGCGGGGAGAGACCCAGTACTTC	CASSLAARGETQYF
TRBD2	NA	TRBV5-6	TRBJ2-5	TGTGCCAGCAGCTTGGGCTGGTTAGCGGGGGGCCCCGCCGGTGGGACCCAGTACTTC	CASSLGWLAGGPAGGTQYF
NA	few	TRBV11-3	TRBJ1-1	TGTGCCAGCAGCTACAGAGACAGCGAGGCTTTCTTT	CASSYRDSEAFF